The next 9 T cell receptor beta chains were all read from a single sample in a study of T cells in localized non-small cell lung cancer. Profiled with immunoSEQ multiplex PCR; TCRdb holds only in-frame clones, not every one. There are just over 70,000 clones in the sample; around 85% occur only once, and about a fifth lies in the top ten. The starting material was peripheral blood, obtained before any cancer treatment. These receptor sequences come from a male donor at least 60 years old with stage III squamous cell lung carcinoma.

The rearrangement uses TRBV5-1 and TRBJ2-1, with D possibly matching TRBD2 (5 bases). Germline CDR1 and CDR2: SGHRS and YFSETQ. Between the trimmed V and J ends, which lost 2 bases and 4 bases, there was a span of 28 bases. The CDR3 contains 20 residues. The CDR3: CASSFPPPSNLGGGYNEQFF. The CDR3 DNA follows: TGCGCCAGCAGCTTCCCCCCTCCCTCGAATCTAGGCGGAGGATACAATGAGCAGTTCTTC.

This chain links TRBV7-6 with TRBJ2-5; TRBD2 matches at 11 bases. V shed 1 base, J shed 3 bases, and the junction held 4 bases outside the gene matches. The CDR3 is made up of 16 amino acids. Germline V CDR1 and CDR2: SGHVS, FNYEAQ. The chain's CDR3 is CASSLETSGVEETQYF. Written as DNA, the CDR3 is TGTGCCAGCAGCTTAGAGACTAGCGGGGTAGAAGAGACCCAGTACTTC.

This chain links TRBV19 with TRBJ1-5; 7 bases are a match to TRBD1. CDR1 and CDR2 from the germline V gene are LNHDA and SQIVND (reference sequence). This CDR3 is built from 15 residues. Germline trimming cut 3 bases from V and 0 bases from J; bases unmatched to any gene: 2. The CDR3 nucleotides read TGTGCCAGTAGTATGGGACAGTATAGCAATCAGCCCCAGCATTTT. Protein product: CASSMGQYSNQPQHF.

The J gene is TRBJ1-1, the V gene TRBV5-1, with D hard to call. CDR3 size: 14 residues. V was pared by 0 bases and J by 7 bases, with 13 bases between. The germline V gene encodes CDR1 SGHRS and CDR2 YFSETQ. CDR3: CASSLAKAIGEAFF. For the CDR3, the DNA is TGCGCCAGCAGCTTGGCCAAGGCTATTGGTGAAGCTTTCTTT.

The genes are TRBV12-5 and TRBJ1-5; D is perhaps TRBD1 (5 bases). V lost 4 bases, J lost 6 bases, and 13 bases lay in between. The CDR3 extends over 14 amino acids. Germline V gene sequence: CDR1 LGHNT, CDR2 FRNRAP. CDR3 sequence (DNA): TGTGCTAGTGGTTCCCCACCTGGGGGTCAGCCCCAGCATTTT. Translation: CASGSPPGGQPQHF.

The V call is TRBV5-1, the J call TRBJ1-4; 10 bases fit TRBD1. Germline V gene lookup returns CDR1 SGHRS and CDR2 YFSETQ. Trimming cost V 0 bases and J 7 bases; bases outside gene matches: 6. The CDR3 loop spans 16 amino acids. The CDR3 sequence is CASSLVAGQGIEKLFF. CDR3 sequence (DNA): TGCGCCAGCAGCTTGGTCGCGGGACAGGGGATTGAAAAACTGTTTTTT.

For the CDR3, the DNA is TGTGCCACCAGCAGAGATGCAGGGGGGGAGACCCAGTACTTC. Residues: CATSRDAGGETQYF. This chain joins TRBV15 and TRBJ2-5, with D maybe TRBD1 (7 bases). Between the trimmed V and J ends, which lost 0 bases and 5 bases, there was a span of 10 bases. This CDR3 region has 14 residues. The germline V gene has CDR1 LNHNV and CDR2 YYDKDF (reference sequence).

V is TRBV9 and J is TRBJ1-3, with TRBD1 as a possible D gene (6 bases). CDR3 length equals 14 residues. Trimming removed 8 bases at V and 0 bases at J, with 12 bases between. The V gene's germline CDR1 is SGDLS and CDR2 YYNGEE. The CDR3 loop is CASSTGNSGNTIYF. The CDR3 DNA follows: TGTGCCAGTAGTACAGGGAACTCTGGAAACACCATATATTTT. The full variable domain, with the rest looked up from reference TRBV9 and TRBJ1-3, is DSGVTQTPKHLITATGQRVTLRCSPRSGDLSVYWYQQSLDQGLQFLIQYYNGEERAKGNILERFSAQQFPDLHSELNLSSLELGDSALYFCASSTGNSGNTIYFGEGSWLTVV.

The chain is built from TRBV19 and TRBJ1-2; D call uncertain. Trimming shortened V by 7 bases and J by 1 base, and 7 bases separated the two germline ends. From germline, CDR1 is LNHDA and CDR2 SQIVND (reference sequence). This CDR3 contains 12 residues. In DNA, the CDR3 is TGTGCCAGTAAAGTCGGTAACTATGGCTACACCTTC. It yields the protein CASKVGNYGYTF.